This T cell receptor beta chain was captured by sequencing in a study of siplizumab effects on memory and regulatory T cells. Overall study results and limits: Naive or memory phenotype assignment was not possible for roughly 80-97% of proliferating CD4+ or CD8+ clones. Left unconfirmed was the suppressive function of proliferating Tregs from siplizumab cultures. Apparently more diverse than memory cells, naive T cells also seemed major alloresponse contributors.

Remarks on this clone: As yet, its antigen is unknown.

The repertoire was sequenced with immunoSEQ multiplex PCR; TCRdb's copy has only in-frame clones and lacks some. The data hold 100,000 to 110,000 clones, with approximately 91% observed a single time. The germline CDR1 and CDR2 sequences are MGHRA and YSYEKL. The V gene lost 2 bases and the J gene lost 1 base, with 12 bases spanning the gap. The CDR3 is 15 amino acids. Input material: CD4+ T cells sorted from blood. This chain joins TRBV4-1 and TRBJ2-7; unclear D gene. This receptor was obtained from a human donor in good health. As DNA, the CDR3 is TGCGCCAGCAGCCAACATGACGTCTCGTCCTACGAGCAGTACTTC. Amino acids: CASSQHDVSSYEQYF.